These 14 T cell receptor beta chains share one sample of origin, sequenced in a study of chemoradiotherapy in HPV16-positive cancers. Sequencing was performed with immunoSEQ multiplex PCR; in TCRdb, only in-frame clones are kept and a portion is missing. The table has tens of thousands of clones, 85% to 90% seen once. The source material was blood, sampled from a patient who underwent chemoradiotherapy. The receptor source for this set is a human donor with HPV-associated anogenital cancer.

A single count supports this clone. The chain joins TRBV18 to TRBJ1-5; 7 bases fit TRBD1. The CDR3 runs to 16 residues. Germline lookup yields CDR1 KGHSH and CDR2 LQKENI. Trimming took 5 bases from V and 7 from J; bases not matched to a gene: 14. The CDR3 region is CASSSAYGQAGQPQHF. In nucleotides, the CDR3 is TGTGCCAGCTCATCCGCCTATGGACAGGCGGGACAGCCCCAGCATTTT.

The chain uses TRBV28 and TRBJ1-2; D is uncertain. Trimming shortened V by 3 bases and J by 8 bases, and 16 bases separated the two germline ends. In germline, CDR1 is MDHEN, CDR2 SYDVKM. This CDR3 spans 14 amino acids. The CDR3 nucleotides are TGTGCCAGCAGTTTGGCCAGCTTGACGATCGGCTACACCTTC. Translating gives CASSLASLTIGYTF.

This chain links TRBV14 with TRBJ2-7; D uncertain. This CDR3 contains 12 residues. Trimming cost V 2 bases and J 9 bases, with 11 bases left between them. Per the germline V gene, CDR1 is SGHDN and CDR2 is FVKESK. The CDR3 here is CASSQFQERQYF. CDR3 DNA: TGTGCCAGCAGCCAATTCCAGGAAAGGCAGTACTTC.

The chain's CDR3 is CASSLAQNYGYTF. The DNA of the CDR3 is TGTGCCAGCAGCTTAGCTCAAAACTATGGCTACACCTTC. The chain couples TRBV11-2 to TRBJ1-2, with D uncertain. This CDR3 comprises 13 residues. V lost 1 base and J lost 2, with 5 bases in between. Germline V gene data show CDR1 as SGHAT and CDR2 as FQNNGV. The variable domain in full, completed from reference TRBV11-2 and TRBJ1-2, reads EAGVAQSPRYKIIEKRQSVAFWCNPISGHATLYWYQQILGQGPKLLIQFQNNGVVDDSQLPKDRFSAERLKGVDSTLKIQPAKLEDSAVYLCASSLAQNYGYTFGSGTRLTVV.

The chain carries TRBV7-9 and TRBJ1-1; a weak D match, TRBD1 (5 bases). Germline V gene sequence: CDR1 SEHNR, CDR2 FQNEAQ (reference sequence). The CDR3 contains 14 residues. With 7 bases removed from V and 0 bases from J, the gap between germline ends came to 12 bases. CDR3 region: CASKPMGLNTEAFF. Here the CDR3 DNA reads TGTGCCAGCAAACCGATGGGGCTGAACACTGAAGCTTTCTTT.

The chain employs TRBV27 and TRBJ1-2; D is perhaps TRBD1 (5 bases). V lost 7 bases, J lost 6 bases, and 12 bases lay in between. Germline loops: CDR1 MNHEY, CDR2 SMNVEV (reference sequence). The CDR3 is made up of 12 amino acids. The CDR3 DNA is TGTGCCAGCAAGTCCGTGGGGGATGGCTACACCTTC. This encodes CASKSVGDGYTF.

This clone was seen only once. The chain uses TRBV29-1 and TRBJ2-7; D is perhaps TRBD2 (6 bases). The V gene's germline CDR1 is SQVTM and CDR2 ANQGSEA. Trimming stripped 7 bases from V and 2 bases from J, with 9 bases between. The CDR3 consists of 11 residues. CDR3 sequence: CSGGEPYEQYF. CDR3 sequence (DNA): TGCAGCGGGGGGGAGCCCTACGAGCAGTACTTC.

This clone was observed a handful of times. The V and J genes are TRBV5-6 and TRBJ1-1; D unresolved. CDR3 length equals 13 residues. Per the germline V gene, CDR1 is SGHDT and CDR2 is YYEEEE. The V end was cut by 4 bases, the J end by 2 bases, with 9 bases between. CDR3 amino acids: CASSRPINTEAFF. In nucleotides, the CDR3 is TGTGCCAGCAGCCGCCCGATAAACACTGAAGCTTTCTTT.

The chain recombines TRBV7-8 with TRBJ2-7; D is uncertain. There are 11 residues in the CDR3. V lost 5 bases and J lost 4, with 6 bases in between. CDR1 is SGHVS and CDR2 is FQNEAQ in the germline V gene. In DNA, the CDR3 is TGTGCCAGCAGCGCAGAATACGAGCAGTACTTC. Translating it yields CASSAEYEQYF.

The chain employs TRBV2 and TRBJ1-1; TRBD1 might be the D (5 bases). V was pared by 6 bases and J by 1 base, with 27 bases between. The CDR3 has 19 amino acids. Germline CDR1 and CDR2: SNHLY and FYNNEI. This CDR3 reads CASRDLLWGAVQSNTEAFF. The DNA of the CDR3 is TGTGCCAGCAGGGATCTCCTCTGGGGCGCAGTCCAGTCGAACACTGAAGCTTTCTTT.

This clone was seen a single time. V and J are TRBV19 and TRBJ1-1; D not certain. The CDR3 sequence is 16 residues long. Trimming removed 5 bases from V and 1 base from J, with 17 bases in between. Germline CDR1 and CDR2: LNHDA and SQIVND (reference sequence). The CDR3 here is CASSPSRMFPNTEAFF. DNA of the CDR3: TGTGCCAGTAGTCCCTCGAGAATGTTTCCGAACACTGAAGCTTTCTTT.

This chain joins TRBV4-2 and TRBJ1-4; D gene unclear. The CDR3 contains 18 residues. V shed 0 bases and J shed 0 bases, with 14 bases lying between them. The V gene's germline CDR1 is LGHNA and CDR2 YNFKEQ. The CDR3 sequence is CASSQDSWWSATNEKLFF. The CDR3 DNA sequence: TGTGCCAGCAGCCAAGATAGCTGGTGGAGTGCAACTAATGAAAAACTGTTTTTT.

The V and J genes are TRBV28 and TRBJ1-6, with a possible D match to TRBD1 (5 bases). Trimming took off 6 bases at V and 5 bases at J, with 11 bases between the two ends. The CDR3 loop spans 14 amino acids. Germline CDR1 and CDR2: MDHEN and SYDVKM. This CDR3 reads CASRSTENNSPLHF. CDR3 DNA: TGTGCCAGCAGATCGACAGAGAATAATTCACCCCTCCACTTT.

The chain uses TRBV6-1 and TRBJ1-5; D gene unclear. Trimming removed 6 bases at V and 2 bases at J, with 5 bases between. The germline V gene has CDR1 MNHNS and CDR2 SASEGT. This CDR3 comprises 12 residues. The CDR3 protein is CASRGGNQPQHF. Written as DNA, the CDR3 is TGTGCCAGCAGGGGTGGCAATCAGCCCCAGCATTTT.